The 4 T cell receptor beta chains below come from one sample, sequenced in a study of blood T cells in healthy people across ages. With a J-beta primer mix and a sample-barcoded 5' primer, a second PCR ran roughly 6 to 11 cycles. MiXCR, run by TCRdb on the 5' RACE reads, gives a single entry per CDR3 protein. The sample holds approximately 350,000 distinct CDR3 sequences, roughly half seen once. Sample: blood. The source is a man in his sixties in good health.

This chain uses TRBV27 with TRBJ2-7, with a tentative D call TRBD2 (6 bases). V gave up 6 bases and J gave up 4 bases, with 19 bases separating them. The germline gives CDR1 MNHEY, CDR2 SMNVEV (reference sequence). This CDR3 contains 15 residues. In nucleotides, the CDR3 is TGTGCCAGCAGCCCCCGTGGCGGGATGGCGTACGAGCAGTACTTC. Its translation is CASSPRGGMAYEQYF.

There are a few counts of this clonotype. The V call is TRBV18, the J call TRBJ1-5; D gene unclear. This CDR3 comprises 12 residues. The germline V gene has CDR1 KGHSH and CDR2 LQKENI. Between the trimmed V and J ends, which lost 0 bases and 6 bases, there was a span of 3 bases. In DNA form, the CDR3 reads TGTGCCAGCTCACCACCCGGTCAGCCCCAGCATTTT. Translating gives CASSPPGQPQHF.

This clonotype was seen just once. The rearrangement joins TRBV29-1 to TRBJ2-3, with D perhaps matching TRBD1 (6 bases). CDR1 and CDR2 (germline): SQVTM, ANQGSEA. The CDR3 length is 13 residues. V gave up 6 bases and J gave up 2 bases, with 12 bases separating them. CDR3 in DNA: TGCAGCGTCCGCGGACAGTACACAGATACGCAGTATTTT. It codes for CSVRGQYTDTQYF.

The chain carries TRBV30 and TRBJ2-5; D is unresolved. V lost 0 bases to trimming and J lost 3 bases, with 14 bases between them. CDR1 is GTSNPN and CDR2 is SVGIG in the germline V gene (reference sequence). This CDR3 spans 15 amino acids. The CDR3 is CAWSVGAGVEETQYF. The CDR3, as DNA: TGTGCCTGGAGTGTAGGAGCAGGAGTGGAAGAGACCCAGTACTTC.